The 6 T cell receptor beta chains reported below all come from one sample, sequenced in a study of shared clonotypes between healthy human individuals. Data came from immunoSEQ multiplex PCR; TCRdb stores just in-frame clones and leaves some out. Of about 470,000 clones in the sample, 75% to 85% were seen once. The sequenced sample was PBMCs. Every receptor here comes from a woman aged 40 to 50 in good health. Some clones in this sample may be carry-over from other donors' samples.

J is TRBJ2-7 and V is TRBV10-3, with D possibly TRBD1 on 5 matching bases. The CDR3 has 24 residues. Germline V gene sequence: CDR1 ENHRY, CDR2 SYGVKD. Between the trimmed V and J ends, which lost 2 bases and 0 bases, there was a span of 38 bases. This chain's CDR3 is CAISEPQGDNRAPSPGSISYEQYF. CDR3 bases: TGTGCCATCAGTGAGCCCCAAGGCGACAACCGGGCCCCCTCCCCAGGGTCCATCTCCTACGAGCAGTACTTC.

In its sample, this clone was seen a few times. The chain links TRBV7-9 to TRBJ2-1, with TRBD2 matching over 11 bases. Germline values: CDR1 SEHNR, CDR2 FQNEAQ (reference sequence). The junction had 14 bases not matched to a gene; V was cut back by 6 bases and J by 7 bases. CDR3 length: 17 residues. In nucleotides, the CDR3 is TGTGCCAGCAGTTCCTATAAACTAGCGGGAGTGCAGAATGAGCAGTTCTTC. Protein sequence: CASSSYKLAGVQNEQFF.

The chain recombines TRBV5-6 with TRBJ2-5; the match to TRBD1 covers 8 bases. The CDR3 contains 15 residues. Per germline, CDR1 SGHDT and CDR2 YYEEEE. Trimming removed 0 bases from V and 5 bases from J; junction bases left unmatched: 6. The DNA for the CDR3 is TGTGCCAGCAGCTTGGACAGGGGGATTGGTGAGACCCAGTACTTC. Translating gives CASSLDRGIGETQYF.

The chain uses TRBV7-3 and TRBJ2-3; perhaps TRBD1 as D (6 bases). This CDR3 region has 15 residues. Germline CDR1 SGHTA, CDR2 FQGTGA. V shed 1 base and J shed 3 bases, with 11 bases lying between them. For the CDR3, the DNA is TGTGCCAGCAGCTTAAACAGTCAGGGGACAGATACGCAGTATTTT. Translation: CASSLNSQGTDTQYF.

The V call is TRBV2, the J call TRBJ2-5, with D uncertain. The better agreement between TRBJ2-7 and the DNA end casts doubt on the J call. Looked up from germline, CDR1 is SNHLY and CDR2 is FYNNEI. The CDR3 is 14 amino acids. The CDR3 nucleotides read TGTGCCAGCAGTGCCGAGACGCAAGACTACGAGCAGTACTTC. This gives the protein CASSAETQDYEQYF.

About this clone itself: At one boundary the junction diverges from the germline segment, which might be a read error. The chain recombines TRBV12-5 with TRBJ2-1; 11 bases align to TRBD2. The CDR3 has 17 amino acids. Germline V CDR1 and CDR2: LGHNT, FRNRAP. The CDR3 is CASGRDPPLAGGSAVLF. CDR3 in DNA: TGTGCTAGTGGTCGGGACCCCCCCCTAGCGGGAGGTTCTGCTGTACTCTTC.